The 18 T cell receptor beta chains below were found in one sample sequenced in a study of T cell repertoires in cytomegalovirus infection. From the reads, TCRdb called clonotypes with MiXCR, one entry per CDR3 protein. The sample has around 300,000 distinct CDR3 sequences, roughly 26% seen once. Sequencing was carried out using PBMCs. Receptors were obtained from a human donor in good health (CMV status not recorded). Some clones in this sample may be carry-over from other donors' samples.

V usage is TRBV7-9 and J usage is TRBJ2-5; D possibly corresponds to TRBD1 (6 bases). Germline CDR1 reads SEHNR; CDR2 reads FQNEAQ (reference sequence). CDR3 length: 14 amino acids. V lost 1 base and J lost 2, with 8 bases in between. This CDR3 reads CASSLGQAQETQYF. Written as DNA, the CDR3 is TGTGCCAGCAGCTTAGGACAGGCTCAAGAGACCCAGTACTTC.

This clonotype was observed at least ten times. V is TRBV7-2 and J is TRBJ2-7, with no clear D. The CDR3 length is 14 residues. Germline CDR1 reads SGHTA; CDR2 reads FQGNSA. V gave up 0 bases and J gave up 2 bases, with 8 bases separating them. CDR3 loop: CASSLALGTYEQYF. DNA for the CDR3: TGTGCCAGCAGCTTAGCCCTAGGGACCTACGAGCAGTACTTC.

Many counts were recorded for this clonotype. This CDR3 reads CASSLEGAGGYREQFF. The CDR3 bases are TGTGCCAGCAGCTTAGAGGGGGCGGGGGGGTACCGTGAGCAGTTCTTC. The rearrangement joins TRBV7-2 to TRBJ2-1; 9 bases map to TRBD2. In germline, CDR1 is SGHTA, CDR2 FQGNSA. CDR3 length equals 16 residues. V lost 1 base and J lost 9; bases outside the gene matches: 10.

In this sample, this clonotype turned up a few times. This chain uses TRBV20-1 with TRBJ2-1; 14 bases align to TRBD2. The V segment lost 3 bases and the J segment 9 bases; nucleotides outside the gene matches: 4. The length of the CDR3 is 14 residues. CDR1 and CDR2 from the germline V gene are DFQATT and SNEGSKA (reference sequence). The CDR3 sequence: CSASETSGRGEQFF. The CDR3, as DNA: TGCAGTGCTAGTGAGACTAGCGGGAGGGGTGAGCAGTTCTTC.

CDR3 in amino acids: CASSLWTSLYEQYF. DNA of the CDR3: TGTGCCAGCAGTTTATGGACGTCCCTCTACGAGCAGTACTTC. The rearrangement joins TRBV28 to TRBJ2-7, with D uncertain. This CDR3 comprises 14 residues. V lost 0 bases and J 3 bases, leaving 9 bases between the germline ends. CDR1 is MDHEN, CDR2 SYDVKM, per germline.

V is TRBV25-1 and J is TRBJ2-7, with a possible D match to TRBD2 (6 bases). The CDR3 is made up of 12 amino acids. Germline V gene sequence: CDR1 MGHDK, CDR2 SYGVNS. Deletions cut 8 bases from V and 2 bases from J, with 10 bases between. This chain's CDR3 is CASGGDPYEQYF. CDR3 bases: TGTGCCAGCGGAGGGGACCCCTACGAGCAGTACTTC.

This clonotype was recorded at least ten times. The CDR3 loop reads CSASGAQSLTNSPLHF. Written as DNA, the CDR3 is TGCAGTGCAAGTGGGGCACAGTCCCTGACTAATTCACCCCTCCACTTT. The chain links TRBV20-1 to TRBJ1-6; tentatively, D is TRBD1 (5 bases). Trimming cost V 6 bases and J 6 bases, with 21 bases left between them. The CDR3 length is 16 residues. Germline V gene sequence: CDR1 DFQATT, CDR2 SNEGSKA (reference sequence).

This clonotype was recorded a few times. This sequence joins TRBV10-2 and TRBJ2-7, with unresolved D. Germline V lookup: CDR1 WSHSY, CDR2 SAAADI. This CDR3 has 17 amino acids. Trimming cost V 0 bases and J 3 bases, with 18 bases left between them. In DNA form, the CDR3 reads TGCGCCAGCAGTGAGTCCGTTGGTAGGCCCTCCCTCTACGAGCAGTACTTC. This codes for CASSESVGRPSLYEQYF.

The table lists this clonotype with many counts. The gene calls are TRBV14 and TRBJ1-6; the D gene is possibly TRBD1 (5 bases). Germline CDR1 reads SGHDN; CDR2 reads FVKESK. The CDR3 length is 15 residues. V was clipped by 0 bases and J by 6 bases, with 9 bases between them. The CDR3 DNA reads TGTGCCAGCAGCCAAGATGAACAGGCTAATTCACCCCTCCACTTT. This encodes CASSQDEQANSPLHF.

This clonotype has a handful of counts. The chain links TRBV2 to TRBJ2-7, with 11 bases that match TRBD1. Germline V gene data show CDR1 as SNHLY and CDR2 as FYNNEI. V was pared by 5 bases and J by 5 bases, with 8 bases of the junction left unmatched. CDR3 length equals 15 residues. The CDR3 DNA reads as TGTGCCAGCAGTCTTCGGACAGGGGGCAGCGACGAGCAGTACTTC. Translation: CASSLRTGGSDEQYF.

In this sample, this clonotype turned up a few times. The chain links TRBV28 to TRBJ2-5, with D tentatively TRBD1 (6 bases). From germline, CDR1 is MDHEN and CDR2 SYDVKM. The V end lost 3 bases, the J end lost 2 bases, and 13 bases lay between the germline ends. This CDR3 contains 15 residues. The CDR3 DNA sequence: TGTGCCAGCAGTTTCATCCGGACAGTACAAGAGACCCAGTACTTC. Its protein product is CASSFIRTVQETQYF.

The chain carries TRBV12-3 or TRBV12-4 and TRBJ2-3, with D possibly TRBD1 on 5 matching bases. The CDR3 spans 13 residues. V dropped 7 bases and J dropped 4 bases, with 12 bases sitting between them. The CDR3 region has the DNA TGTGCCAGCACCCTATCAGGGCCAGATACGCAGTATTTT. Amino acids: CASTLSGPDTQYF.

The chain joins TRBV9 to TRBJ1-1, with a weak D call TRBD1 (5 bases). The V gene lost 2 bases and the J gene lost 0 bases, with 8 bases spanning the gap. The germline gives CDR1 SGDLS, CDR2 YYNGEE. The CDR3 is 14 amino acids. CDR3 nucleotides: TGTGCCAGCAGCGTTACAGGAGTGAACACTGAAGCTTTCTTT. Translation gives CASSVTGVNTEAFF.

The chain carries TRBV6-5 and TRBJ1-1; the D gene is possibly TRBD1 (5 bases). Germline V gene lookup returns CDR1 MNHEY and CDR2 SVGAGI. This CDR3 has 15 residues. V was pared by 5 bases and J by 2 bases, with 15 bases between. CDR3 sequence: CASSRSTVLNTEAFF. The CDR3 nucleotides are TGTGCCAGCAGTAGATCGACAGTGTTAAACACTGAAGCTTTCTTT.

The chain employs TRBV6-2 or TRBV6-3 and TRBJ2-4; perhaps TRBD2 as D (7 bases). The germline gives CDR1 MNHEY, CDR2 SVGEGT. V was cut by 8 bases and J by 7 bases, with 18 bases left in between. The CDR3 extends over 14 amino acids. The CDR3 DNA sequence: TGTGCCAGCGTAGGGAGGGGGGCATGGAACATTCAGTACTTC. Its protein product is CASVGRGAWNIQYF.

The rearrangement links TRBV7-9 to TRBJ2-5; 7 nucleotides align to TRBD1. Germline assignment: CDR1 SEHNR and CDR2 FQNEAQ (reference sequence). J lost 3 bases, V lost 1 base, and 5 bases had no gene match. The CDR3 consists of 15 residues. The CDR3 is CASSLGGTAKETQYF. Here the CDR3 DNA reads TGTGCCAGCAGCTTAGGAGGGACAGCCAAAGAGACCCAGTACTTC.

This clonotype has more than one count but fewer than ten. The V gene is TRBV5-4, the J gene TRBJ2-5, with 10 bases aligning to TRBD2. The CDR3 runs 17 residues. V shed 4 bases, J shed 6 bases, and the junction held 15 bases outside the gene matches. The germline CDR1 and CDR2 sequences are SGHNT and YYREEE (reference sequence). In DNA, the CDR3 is TGTGCCAGCAGCCCGCCGGGCGGAACTAGCGGGACCAAGACCCAGTACTTC. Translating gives CASSPPGGTSGTKTQYF.

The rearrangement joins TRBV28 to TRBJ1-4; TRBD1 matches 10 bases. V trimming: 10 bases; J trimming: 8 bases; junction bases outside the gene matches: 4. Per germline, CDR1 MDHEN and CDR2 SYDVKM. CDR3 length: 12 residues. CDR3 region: CATRTGGEKLFF. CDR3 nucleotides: TGTGCCACCCGGACAGGGGGGGAAAAACTGTTTTTT.